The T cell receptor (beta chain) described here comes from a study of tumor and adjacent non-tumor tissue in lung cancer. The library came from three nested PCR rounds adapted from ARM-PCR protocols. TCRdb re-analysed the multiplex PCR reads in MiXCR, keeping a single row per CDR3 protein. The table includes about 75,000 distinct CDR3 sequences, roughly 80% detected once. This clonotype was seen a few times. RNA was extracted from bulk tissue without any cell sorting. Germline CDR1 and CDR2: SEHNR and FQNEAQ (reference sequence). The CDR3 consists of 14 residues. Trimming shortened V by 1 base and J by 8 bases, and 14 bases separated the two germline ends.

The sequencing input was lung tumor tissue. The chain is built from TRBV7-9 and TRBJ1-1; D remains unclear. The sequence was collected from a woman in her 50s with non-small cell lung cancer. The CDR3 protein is CASSLEPVVWEAFF. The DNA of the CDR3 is TGTGCCAGCAGCTTAGAGCCTGTGGTGTGGGAAGCTTTCTTT. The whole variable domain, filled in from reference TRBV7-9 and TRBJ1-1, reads DTGVSQNPRHKITKRGQNVTFRCDPISEHNRLYWYRQTLGQGPEFLTYFQNEAQLEKSRLLSDRFSAERPKGSFSTLEIQRTEQGDSAMYLCASSLEPVVWEAFFGQGTRLTVV.